The 14 T cell receptor beta chains below all came from one sample that was sequenced in a study of T-cell memory formation after mild COVID-19. TCRdb independently ran MiXCR on the 5' RACE reads; one entry per CDR3 protein. The sample has approximately 400,000 distinct CDR3 sequences, 15% to 20% seen once; the top ten hold about a fifth. The sample consisted of PBMCs or a T cell subset sorted from them (not recorded which). The receptors originated from a man aged 18 to 30 who had mild COVID-19 (a few samples of this study predate the infection). Cell type and time point are not known.

This clonotype has only a few counts. This chain uses TRBV20-1 with TRBJ1-5, with 9 bases fitting TRBD1. Germline CDR1 is DFQATT and CDR2 is SNEGSKA (reference sequence). V lost 6 bases, J lost 6 bases, and 9 bases stayed unmatched. This CDR3 has 14 amino acids. CDR3 in DNA: TGCAGTGCAGGGGACAGGGTAGGATTTCAGCCCCAGCATTTT. It is translated as CSAGDRVGFQPQHF.

In this sample, this clonotype turned up a few times. The genes are TRBV10-3 and TRBJ2-3; 7 bases are a match to TRBD2. The germline V gene has CDR1 ENHRY and CDR2 SYGVKD. The J segment lost 1 base and the V segment lost 8 bases, leaving 3 bases of the junction unmatched. The CDR3 totals 13 residues. The CDR3 loop is CAIGLAGTDTQYF. CDR3 sequence (DNA): TGTGCCATCGGCCTAGCGGGCACAGATACGCAGTATTTT.

The chain has TRBV6-2 or TRBV6-3 and TRBJ2-1; D possibly corresponds to TRBD1 (5 bases). Germline values: CDR1 MNHEY, CDR2 SVGEGT. Trimming pared 2 bases from V and 15 bases from J, leaving 14 bases between. The CDR3 totals 12 residues. The CDR3 nucleotides are TGTGCCAGCAGTTACCAAGGGGCCTGGGTGTTCTTC. Encoded protein: CASSYQGAWVFF.

This clonotype was detected ten times or more. The rearrangement joins TRBV4-1 to TRBJ1-1, with D tentatively TRBD1 (5 bases). The germline V gene encodes CDR1 MGHRA and CDR2 YSYEKL. Trimming stripped 4 bases from V and 4 bases from J, with 19 bases between. This CDR3 has 16 amino acids. As DNA, the CDR3 is TGCGCCAGCAGCCGCTCCCCGGGAGGGGTCGGCACTGAAGCTTTCTTT. It translates to CASSRSPGGVGTEAFF.

This clonotype was counted at least ten times. The rearrangement links TRBV7-6 to TRBJ2-7; 7 bases align to TRBD1. This CDR3 has 15 amino acids. Germline CDR1 reads SGHVS; CDR2 reads FNYEAQ. Trimming at V came to 5 bases and at J to 3 bases, leaving 10 bases not matched to a gene. The CDR3 sequence is CASSRNLGTDYEQYF. As DNA, the CDR3 is TGTGCCAGCAGCCGTAATCTCGGGACAGACTACGAGCAGTACTTC.

The rearrangement links TRBV12-3 or TRBV12-4 to TRBJ1-2, with 7 bases lining up with TRBD1. This CDR3 has 13 amino acids. V lost 1 base and J lost 8; bases outside the gene matches: 4. CDR3 sequence: CASSLGGGEGYTF. Here the CDR3 DNA reads TGTGCCAGCAGTTTAGGAGGGGGCGAGGGCTACACCTTC.

This chain links TRBV19 with TRBJ2-1, with 9 bases identical to TRBD1. The V gene end was trimmed by 4 bases and the J gene end by 6 bases; junction bases not matched to a gene: 7. Germline values: CDR1 LNHDA, CDR2 SQIVND (reference sequence). This CDR3 is 15 amino acids long. CDR3 amino acids: CASSSTGGMPNEQFF. CDR3 coding DNA: TGTGCCAGTAGTAGTACAGGGGGCATGCCCAATGAGCAGTTCTTC.

In its sample, this clonotype was seen many times. The rearrangement uses TRBV27 and TRBJ1-6, with D perhaps TRBD1 (5 bases). Germline assignment: CDR1 MNHEY and CDR2 SMNVEV (reference sequence). Trimming removed 5 bases from V and 13 bases from J, with 15 bases in between. This CDR3 is 13 amino acids long. DNA for the CDR3: TGTGCCAGCAGTCAGGGTGGGGTTACGCCCCTCCACTTT. Amino acid sequence: CASSQGGVTPLHF.

The rearrangement links TRBV5-6 to TRBJ1-2, with 10 bases fitting TRBD1. This CDR3 contains 15 residues. CDR1 and CDR2 from the germline V gene are SGHDT and YYEEEE. With 4 bases clipped from V and 2 bases from J, the junction kept 5 bases outside the gene matches. DNA for the CDR3: TGTGCCAGCAGCCGCGGGACAGGGGAGAACTATGGCTACACCTTC. It encodes CASSRGTGENYGYTF.

The genes are TRBV6-2 or TRBV6-3 and TRBJ2-5, with 9 bases that match TRBD2. J gave up 1 base and V 4 bases, and 7 bases lay outside the gene matches. CDR1 is MNHEY, CDR2 SVGEGT, per germline. The CDR3 is made up of 16 amino acids. This chain's CDR3 is CASSSIAGAFQETQYF. In nucleotides, the CDR3 is TGTGCCAGCAGTTCGATAGCGGGGGCCTTCCAAGAGACCCAGTACTTC.

This clonotype has at least ten counts. This rearrangement joins TRBV11-2 to TRBJ2-5; no clear D. Looked up from germline, CDR1 is SGHAT and CDR2 is FQNNGV. The CDR3 has 15 residues. The V end lost 5 bases, the J end lost 3 bases, and 16 bases lay between the germline ends. Here the CDR3 DNA reads TGTGCCAGCAGCCACCATCCGGCTAAAAAAGAGACCCAGTACTTC. This encodes CASSHHPAKKETQYF.

For this clonotype: A read error may explain this, as a much larger clone is one base away. The chain joins TRBV7-3 to TRBJ2-2, with TRBD2 as a possible D gene (5 bases). Germline CDR1 reads SGHTA; CDR2 reads FQGTGA. The CDR3 consists of 14 residues. CDR3 loop: CASRSGRTTGELIF. The CDR3 nucleotides are TGTGCCAGCAGGTCCGGGCGAACCACCGGGGAGCTGATTTTT.

This clonotype has just a few counts. This sequence joins TRBV7-7 and TRBJ2-5; 10 bases are shared with TRBD1. With 11 bases clipped from V and 2 bases from J, the junction kept 8 bases outside the gene matches. The CDR3 runs to 14 residues. Germline CDR1 SSHAT, CDR2 FNYEAQ (reference sequence). CDR3 loop: CAVRDRGLQETQYF. The CDR3 region has the DNA TGTGCCGTCCGGGACAGGGGACTGCAAGAGACCCAGTACTTC.

This clonotype has only a few counts. The rearrangement joins TRBV5-1 to TRBJ2-5, with a weak D call TRBD2 (6 bases). Trimming cost V 4 bases and J 5 bases, with 15 bases left between them. The CDR3 extends over 14 amino acids. CDR1 SGHRS and CDR2 YFSETQ come from the germline V gene. The CDR3 spells CASSPGLGGETQYF. The CDR3, as DNA: TGCGCCAGCAGCCCGGGACTCGGCGGGGAGACCCAGTACTTC. Full variable domain (remainder filled in from reference TRBV5-1 and TRBJ2-5): KAGVTQTPRYLIKTRGQQVTLSCSPISGHRSVSWYQQTPGQGLQFLFEYFSETQRNKGNFPGRFSGRQFSNSRSEMNVSTLELGDSALYLCASSPGLGGETQYFGPGTRLLVL.